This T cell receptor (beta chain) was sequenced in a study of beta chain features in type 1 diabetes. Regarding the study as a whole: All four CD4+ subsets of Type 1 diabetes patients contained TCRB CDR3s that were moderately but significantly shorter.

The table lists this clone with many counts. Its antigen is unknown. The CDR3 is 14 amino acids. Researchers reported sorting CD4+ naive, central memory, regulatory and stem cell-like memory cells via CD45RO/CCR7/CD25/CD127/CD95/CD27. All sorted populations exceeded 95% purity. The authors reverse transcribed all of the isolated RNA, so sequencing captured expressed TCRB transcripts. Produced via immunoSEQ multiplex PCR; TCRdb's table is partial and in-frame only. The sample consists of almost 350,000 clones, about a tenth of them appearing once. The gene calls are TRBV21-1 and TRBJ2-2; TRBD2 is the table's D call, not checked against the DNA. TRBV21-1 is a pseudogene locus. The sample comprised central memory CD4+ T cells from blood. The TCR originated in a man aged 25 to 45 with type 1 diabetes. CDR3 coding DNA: TGTGCCAGCACGGGACTAGCGGGGATAGGGGAGCTGTTTTTT. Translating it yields CASTGLAGIGELFF.